The 19 T cell receptor beta chains listed next were all sequenced from one sample in a study of blood T cell repertoires in COVID-19. Generated by immunoSEQ multiplex PCR, the TCRdb table keeps only in-frame clones and is missing some. The sample includes 65,000 to 75,000 clones, roughly nine tenths of them seen just once. Sequenced input: peripheral blood. The source of these receptors is a woman between 50 and 59 years old with active COVID-19.

CDR3 region: CASSFRDRGFLPQHF. DNA of the CDR3: TGTGCCAGCAGCTTCCGGGACAGGGGTTTCCTGCCCCAGCATTTT. The chain is built from TRBV5-6 and TRBJ1-5, with 10 bases fitting TRBD1. Germline trimming cut 2 bases from V and 9 bases from J; bases unmatched to any gene: 8. This CDR3 contains 15 residues. Germline V CDR1 and CDR2: SGHDT, YYEEEE.

The chain has TRBV7-8 and TRBJ1-5; D possibly corresponds to TRBD1 (5 bases). This CDR3 region has 14 residues. Per germline, CDR1 SGHVS and CDR2 FQNEAQ. The V and J ends lost 5 bases and 1 base respectively, with 9 bases between them. The CDR3, as DNA: TGTGCCAGCAGCCCGGGGGGGAGCAATCAGCCCCAGCATTTT. Protein sequence: CASSPGGSNQPQHF.

The rearrangement joins TRBV9 to TRBJ1-1; D uncertain. The CDR3 has 16 amino acids. Germline V gene lookup returns CDR1 SGDLS and CDR2 YYNGEE. The ends were cut back, 0 bases at V and 4 bases at J, with 16 bases in the middle. CDR3 sequence (DNA): TGTGCCAGCAGCGTAGGAGGAGGCCCCTACTCCACTGAAGCTTTCTTT. It codes for CASSVGGGPYSTEAFF.

The chain joins TRBV30 to TRBJ1-1; maybe TRBD1 (5 bases). V gave up 1 base and J gave up 1 base, with 13 bases separating them. Germline V gene data show CDR1 as GTSNPN and CDR2 as SVGIG (reference sequence). The CDR3 totals 15 residues. The CDR3 loop is CAWSGFGAGNTEAFF. The CDR3 DNA follows: TGTGCCTGGAGTGGGTTTGGGGCCGGGAACACTGAAGCTTTCTTT.

The chain employs TRBV11-2 and TRBJ2-7, with TRBD2 matching over 12 bases. Germline CDR1 is SGHAT and CDR2 is FQNNGV. V lost 6 bases, J lost 5 bases, and 8 bases stayed unmatched. CDR3 length: 15 residues. CDR3 region: CASSSLAGGPHEQYF. Written as DNA, the CDR3 is TGTGCCAGCAGTTCTCTAGCGGGAGGGCCCCACGAGCAGTACTTC.

The chain employs TRBV7-2 and TRBJ1-1; 7 bases map to TRBD1. This CDR3 is built from 13 residues. Trimming removed 5 bases from V and 11 bases from J; junction bases left unmatched: 11. Germline-derived CDR1 and CDR2 are SGHTA and FQGNSA. The DNA of the CDR3 is TGTGCCAGCAGCGCGGACAGGCCCTTAGGGGCTTTCTTT. Translated, it gives CASSADRPLGAFF.

The gene calls are TRBV28 and TRBJ2-5; D might be TRBD1 (6 bases). Trimming removed 4 bases at V and 3 bases at J, with 12 bases between. The germline V gene has CDR1 MDHEN and CDR2 SYDVKM. The CDR3 runs 14 residues. This CDR3 is CASSWTEPEETQYF. In DNA, the CDR3 is TGTGCCAGCAGTTGGACAGAACCCGAAGAGACCCAGTACTTC.

The V gene is TRBV6-1, the J gene TRBJ2-3; 9 bases align to TRBD1. The length of the CDR3 is 16 residues. The germline V gene has CDR1 MNHNS and CDR2 SASEGT. V shed 0 bases, J shed 6 bases, and the junction held 7 bases outside the gene matches. The CDR3 region has the DNA TGTGCCAGCAGTGAAGCGGCGGGGACAGGGTTGGATACGCAGTATTTT. Its protein product is CASSEAAGTGLDTQYF.

The chain has TRBV9 and TRBJ2-3; a weak D match, TRBD2 (6 bases). The CDR3 is made up of 13 amino acids. The germline CDR1 and CDR2 sequences are SGDLS and YYNGEE. V was pared by 2 bases and J by 4 bases, with 8 bases between. In nucleotides, the CDR3 is TGTGCCAGCAGCGTCGGGACTCCAGATACGCAGTATTTT. Amino acids: CASSVGTPDTQYF.

The chain links TRBV28 to TRBJ2-7, with a tentative D call TRBD1 (5 bases). V was pared by 5 bases and J by 2 bases, with 13 bases between. This CDR3 is 14 amino acids long. CDR1 MDHEN and CDR2 SYDVKM come from the germline V gene. The CDR3 coding sequence is TGTGCCAGCAGTCCAAGGACAAAAACCTACGAGCAGTACTTC. As protein: CASSPRTKTYEQYF.

The chain uses TRBV30 and TRBJ2-5; a possible D gene is TRBD1 (6 bases). Germline V gene data show CDR1 as GTSNPN and CDR2 as SVGIG (reference sequence). The V end lost 2 bases, the J end lost 5 bases, and 15 bases lay between the germline ends. This CDR3 has 14 residues. CDR3 nucleotide sequence: TGTGCCTGGAGTTACACGTGGGGGCGGGAGACCCAGTACTTC. It is translated as CAWSYTWGRETQYF.

The chain carries TRBV19 and TRBJ1-6; TRBD1 might be the D (6 bases). The V end lost 7 bases, the J end lost 0 bases, and 10 bases lay between the germline ends. The CDR3 has 15 residues. CDR1 LNHDA and CDR2 SQIVND come from the germline V gene (reference sequence). CDR3 amino acids: CASTGQSSYNSPLHF. Written as DNA, the CDR3 is TGTGCCAGTACCGGACAGAGCTCCTATAATTCACCCCTCCACTTT.

The V and J genes are TRBV7-8 and TRBJ1-4; TRBD1 agrees at 11 bases. The CDR3 runs 16 residues. The germline V gene has CDR1 SGHVS and CDR2 FQNEAQ. Trimming at V came to 2 bases and at J to 7 bases, leaving 6 bases not matched to a gene. In DNA form, the CDR3 reads TGTGCCAGCAGCTTATTTCGGGGGACAGGGGGTGAAAAACTGTTTTTT. Its translation is CASSLFRGTGGEKLFF.

This chain uses TRBV30 with TRBJ1-5, with D perhaps TRBD1 (5 bases). V was pared by 3 bases and J by 5 bases, with 14 bases between. Germline CDR1 and CDR2: GTSNPN and SVGIG (reference sequence). The CDR3 sequence is 14 residues long. The DNA of the CDR3 is TGTGCCTGGAGAGCCAGGGTAGGGGATCAGCCCCAGCATTTT. Its protein is CAWRARVGDQPQHF.

The chain employs TRBV6-4 and TRBJ1-5; maybe TRBD1 (5 bases). This CDR3 comprises 16 residues. The germline V gene has CDR1 MRHNA and CDR2 SNTAGT. Trimming took off 6 bases at V and 0 bases at J, with 15 bases between the two ends. The CDR3: CASRTDGRYSNQPQHF. The CDR3 region has the DNA TGTGCCAGCAGGACAGACGGGAGATATAGCAATCAGCCCCAGCATTTT.

The J gene is TRBJ2-7, the V gene TRBV5-1; weak D call: TRBD1 (6 bases). Germline V gene sequence: CDR1 SGHRS, CDR2 YFSETQ. This CDR3 is 13 amino acids long. V lost 4 bases and J 6 bases, leaving 14 bases between the germline ends. The CDR3 spells CASSLLQGFEQYF. Here the CDR3 DNA reads TGCGCCAGCAGCCTATTACAGGGATTCGAGCAGTACTTC.

The chain joins TRBV25-1 to TRBJ2-1, with 13 bases fitting TRBD2. After removal of 5 bases from V and 7 bases from J, the junction contained 14 bases not matched to a gene. Germline CDR1 and CDR2: MGHDK and SYGVNS. The CDR3 is 18 amino acids. The CDR3 nucleotides read TGTGCCAGCAGTCATATCGGACTAGCGGGAGTCCTGAGGAATGAGCAGTTCTTC. Translation: CASSHIGLAGVLRNEQFF. Complete variable domain (other parts from reference TRBV25-1 and TRBJ2-1): EADIYQTPRYLVIGTGKKITLECSQTMGHDKMYWYQQDPGMELHLIHYSYGVNSTEKGDLSSESTVSRIRTEHFPLTLESARPSHTSQYLCASSHIGLAGVLRNEQFFGPGTRLTVL.

J is TRBJ2-7 and V is TRBV30; weak D call: TRBD1 (5 bases). V was clipped by 6 bases and J by 5 bases, with 8 bases between them. The length of the CDR3 is 10 residues. Germline values: CDR1 GTSNPN, CDR2 SVGIG (reference sequence). The CDR3 coding sequence is TGTGCCTGCCAGGGTCACGAGCAGTACTTC. It yields the protein CACQGHEQYF.

The DNA of the CDR3 is TGTGCCAGCGGCGGGGAAGGAAACACCATATATTTT. Encoded protein: CASGGEGNTIYF. This sequence joins TRBV2 and TRBJ1-3; no firm D call. V was shortened by 8 bases and J by 4 bases, with 9 bases between the two germline ends. This CDR3 is 12 amino acids long. CDR1 and CDR2 (germline): SNHLY, FYNNEI.